Included here is one T cell receptor (beta chain) sequence, with context. Its antigen specificity is not known. Base qualities are not at hand, and no much larger clone is one base apart. The CDR3 regions of human TCRbeta chains were analyzed by immunosequencing. In the authors' own workflow: TCRs in the repertoires were compared against a reference library of SARS-CoV-2-specific TCRs that had been generated with the MIRA antigen-specificity platform. Breadth was defined as the fraction of unique TCRs that were SARS-CoV-2-associated, and depth was defined as the fraction of total T cells that were SARS-CoV-2-associated. Each spike-specific TCR was assigned to its reactive spike region and to a CD4 or CD8 class using the MIRA data. Log10-transformed breadth and depth values were compared by one-way ANOVA with Sidak's multiple comparisons tests. Drawn from immuneACCESS, this table holds only the in-frame rearrangements with V and J called that TCRdb kept. Clones are partly lost; checked studies trace under half to an unresolved V gene and leave the rest unexplained. V and J calls and clone size follow that table, whereas D and trimming were derived from the DNA. The sample profile shows 110,000 to 150,000 clones; 80% to 90% of them were found once. The biggest ten clones account for 4.5% to 6.5% of the sample.

These data come from a study of T cell responses to AZD1222 COVID-19 vaccine (dated by TCRdb to the early 2020s). Broadly, across the study: AZD1222 recipients with second doses at about 4 weeks or about 12 weeks were pooled, because spike-specific TCR depth and breadth did not differ between schedules. A total of 233 trial participants underwent TCR sequencing, of whom about 210 received two doses of AZD1222 and around 26 received two doses of the MenACWY control vaccine. Trial participants were enrolled by age into subgroups of 18-55, 56-69 and 70-plus years, and about 150, 27 and 61 TCR-sequenced participants, respectively, were included in these subgroups.

The germline V gene yields SGHAT for CDR1 and FQNNGV for CDR2. The CDR3 sequence holds 19 residues, the cysteine and phenylalanine included. Left in the record is the CDR3 DNA by itself, 57 bases read in frame from the first base. V was cut back by 2 bases and J by 5 bases, leaving a gap of 27 bases between them. The time point label corresponds to: baseline before first vaccination. The vaccinee samples were drawn from two UK trials, COV001 and COV002, one of which was a single-blind randomized controlled phase 2/3 trial testing AZD1222 (ChAdOx1 nCoV-19) in healthy adults. For TCRbeta chain sequencing, PBMC samples were collected from trial participants at day 0 and at day 28 after the second dose. Overall results and qualifications from the work: Only a handful of AZD1222 recipients were SARS-CoV-2 seropositive at baseline, limiting conclusions about previously exposed vaccinees. No day 14 peak-response samples were available, so repertoires were characterized only after the peak T cell response. Nearly half of unique spike-specific TCRs reportedly recognized epitopes outside regions mutated in the B.1.351 and B.1.1.7 variants. In the small 56-69-year group, the increase in depth fell short of significance, most likely because of low power. Participants were mostly white British, with more females than males. The authors suggested clonal diversity may have been underestimated. The whole spike protein was spanned by vaccine-associated CD4 TCRs, and dominant responses were seen in regions 160-218 and 743-854. Spike-specific TCR breadth and depth rose significantly after two AZD1222 doses compared with day 0 and with MenACWY recipients.

The sequence was obtained from an adult in good health. The sequences come from peripheral blood, collected on day 0 of AZD1222 vaccination. The chain is assembled from TRBV11-2 and TRBJ2-5; no D gene can be assigned with confidence. CDR3 sequence: CASSLRLDIDYIFQETQYF. The DNA sequence reads TGTGCCAGCAGCTTACGGTTGGATATAGATTACATTTTTCAGGAGACCCAGTACTTC.